A single sample gave rise to the 6 T cell receptor beta chains below, sequenced in a study of blood T cell repertoires in COVID-19. This table comes from immunoSEQ multiplex PCR, and its TCRdb copy is limited to in-frame clones, with some not included. The table has under 150,000 clones, 80% to 85% seen once. The sequencing input was PBMCs or T cells enriched from blood (not recorded which). All receptors derive from a man aged 30-40 years who had recovered from COVID-19.

This clone was seen once. This chain links TRBV10-3 with TRBJ2-3, with 9 bases that match TRBD2. The CDR3 covers 17 residues. CDR1 and CDR2 (germline): ENHRY, SYGVKD. V lost 4 bases to trimming and J lost 1 base; unmatched junction nucleotides: 9. As DNA, the CDR3 is TGTGCCATCAGTGGGTTGAGTAGCGGGGGCGGCACAGATACGCAGTATTTT. Its translation is CAISGLSSGGGTDTQYF.

The sample holds one count of this clone. The rearrangement joins TRBV11-1 to TRBJ2-3, with D perhaps matching TRBD2 (5 bases). Germline assignment: CDR1 SGHAT and CDR2 FQDESV (reference sequence). Trimming cost V 1 base and J 9 bases, with 11 bases left between them. The CDR3 totals 13 residues. The CDR3 spells CASSLGGLRTQYF. CDR3 sequence (DNA): TGTGCCAGCAGCTTAGGAGGACTGAGGACGCAGTATTTT.

The chain is built from TRBV5-1 and TRBJ2-1, with 9 positions matching TRBD2. The germline V gene has CDR1 SGHRS and CDR2 YFSETQ. The CDR3 extends over 16 amino acids. Trimming took 0 bases from V and 6 from J; bases not matched to a gene: 7. The CDR3 here is CASSLEGTSPSNEQFF. The CDR3 nucleotides read TGCGCCAGCAGCTTGGAAGGGACTAGCCCCTCCAATGAGCAGTTCTTC.

This chain connects TRBV5-4 to TRBJ1-4; tentatively, D is TRBD1 (6 bases). Trimming pared 4 bases from V and 8 bases from J, leaving 18 bases between. CDR3 size: 15 residues. The germline gives CDR1 SGHNT, CDR2 YYREEE (reference sequence). The CDR3 bases are TGTGCCAGCAGCGCTCTCGGGGGGGCACGAGAAAAACTGTTTTTT. It is translated as CASSALGGAREKLFF. Variable domain in full (rest from reference TRBV5-4 and TRBJ1-4): ETGVTQSPTHLIKTRGQQVTLRCSSQSGHNTVSWYQQALGQGPQFIFQYYREEENGRGNFPPRFSGLQFPNYSSELNVNALELDDSALYLCASSALGGAREKLFFGSGTQLSVL.

V gene TRBV10-3 combines with J gene TRBJ2-7; D is perhaps TRBD1 (6 bases). From germline, CDR1 is ENHRY and CDR2 SYGVKD. The V gene lost 6 bases and the J gene lost 0 bases, with 12 bases spanning the gap. CDR3 length: 14 residues. The CDR3 protein is CAISRDMGSYEQYF. CDR3 nucleotides: TGTGCCATCAGCCGGGACATGGGCTCCTACGAGCAGTACTTC.

The chain couples TRBV7-2 to TRBJ1-2, with D unresolved. The CDR3 spans 14 residues. V lost 0 bases to trimming and J lost 4 bases, with 9 bases between them. Germline V gene lookup returns CDR1 SGHTA and CDR2 FQGNSA. The DNA for the CDR3 is TGTGCCAGCAGCTTAGCCCCAGGAAGCTATGGCTACACCTTC. This codes for CASSLAPGSYGYTF.